These 32 T cell receptor beta chains were all obtained from the same sample, sequenced in a study of identical twins. TCRdb recomputed calls from the 5' RACE reads with MiXCR, one row per CDR3 protein. The table lists 400,000 to 500,000 distinct CDR3 sequences, approximately 15% of them singletons. These data also formed part of another study, on yellow fever vaccine responses in identical twins.

Sequencing used CD4+ T cells sorted from blood. All receptors derive from a woman aged 18-30 years in good health.

This clonotype was counted only a few times. The chain has TRBV2 and TRBJ2-1; the D gene is possibly TRBD1 (5 bases). The CDR3 consists of 17 residues. V lost 6 bases and J lost 0, with 18 bases in between. In germline, CDR1 is SNHLY, CDR2 FYNNEI. CDR3 nucleotides: TGTGCCAGCAGGGCAAATTACAGGATTAGCTCCTACAATGAGCAGTTCTTC. Protein: CASRANYRISSYNEQFF.

V usage is TRBV2 and J usage is TRBJ2-1; 9 nucleotides agree with TRBD1. The V segment lost 6 bases and the J segment 0 bases; nucleotides outside the gene matches: 6. The CDR3 contains 16 residues. Germline values: CDR1 SNHLY, CDR2 FYNNEI. The CDR3 reads CASRQQGAGSYNEQFF. In DNA form, the CDR3 reads TGTGCCAGCAGACAACAGGGGGCTGGCTCCTACAATGAGCAGTTCTTC.

This rearrangement joins TRBV9 to TRBJ2-5; 8 bases are shared with TRBD2. The CDR3 sequence is 16 residues long. Germline loops: CDR1 SGDLS, CDR2 YYNGEE. V lost 0 bases to trimming and J lost 2 bases; unmatched junction nucleotides: 6. This chain's CDR3 is CASSVAPAGDQETQYF. The CDR3 DNA sequence: TGTGCCAGCAGCGTAGCGCCAGCGGGGGATCAAGAGACCCAGTACTTC.

This chain links TRBV5-1 with TRBJ2-7; D unclear. The germline V gene has CDR1 SGHRS and CDR2 YFSETQ. V lost 2 bases and J 3 bases, leaving 6 bases between the germline ends. CDR3 length equals 12 residues. The CDR3 spells CASSLYGYEQYF. The CDR3 DNA is TGCGCCAGCAGCTTATACGGCTACGAGCAGTACTTC.

This clonotype occurred a few times. In nucleotides, the CDR3 is TGTGCCAGCAGCTTTTGGGCCCTCACTAGCGGGTCCTACAATGAGCAGTTCTTC. Residues: CASSFWALTSGSYNEQFF. The genes are TRBV11-2 and TRBJ2-1, with 9 positions matching TRBD2. With 3 bases clipped from V and 1 base from J, the junction kept 10 bases outside the gene matches. The germline V gene encodes CDR1 SGHAT and CDR2 FQNNGV. The CDR3 runs 18 residues.

The rearrangement uses TRBV3-1 and TRBJ2-7; 11 bases map to TRBD2. J was trimmed by 5 bases and V by 1 base; bases with no gene match: 4. Germline assignment: CDR1 LGHDT and CDR2 YNNKEL (reference sequence). The CDR3 runs 15 residues. Here the CDR3 DNA reads TGTGCCAGCAGCCAAGGGGTAGCGGGGGGGGACGAGCAGTACTTC. Residues: CASSQGVAGGDEQYF.

This clonotype was seen only a few times. The chain has TRBV5-1 and TRBJ2-3; D ambiguous. Per the germline V gene, CDR1 is SGHRS and CDR2 is YFSETQ. V lost 0 bases to trimming and J lost 2 bases, with 7 bases between them. This CDR3 has 14 amino acids. CDR3 bases: TGCGCCAGCAGCTTGGTAGGATTCACAGATACGCAGTATTTT. Translated, it gives CASSLVGFTDTQYF.

This clonotype was recorded a few times. J is TRBJ2-3 and V is TRBV7-6; 9 bases agree with TRBD2. The germline CDR1 and CDR2 sequences are SGHVS and FNYEAQ. Trimming cost V 4 bases and J 1 base; bases outside gene matches: 3. The CDR3 runs 15 residues. Here the CDR3 DNA reads TGTGCCAGCAGCTCTTCTAGCGGGGGCACAGATACGCAGTATTTT. Translating it yields CASSSSSGGTDTQYF.

This clonotype was seen at least ten times. J is TRBJ2-1 and V is TRBV5-1; TRBD2 agrees at 12 bases. Trimming cost V 0 bases and J 6 bases; bases outside gene matches: 7. Germline V gene data show CDR1 as SGHRS and CDR2 as YFSETQ. The CDR3 sequence is 17 residues long. In DNA form, the CDR3 reads TGCGCCAGCAGCTTGGCCGGGCTAGCGGGGGGGCCCAATGAGCAGTTCTTC. This encodes CASSLAGLAGGPNEQFF.

This chain links TRBV5-1 with TRBJ2-5; possibly TRBD1 or TRBD2 for D (5 bases each). The CDR3 loop spans 15 amino acids. The germline V and J ends were trimmed by 0 bases and 5 bases, with 14 bases remaining between them. Germline lookup yields CDR1 SGHRS and CDR2 YFSETQ. The CDR3 reads CASSLVEGRSETQYF. The CDR3 region has the DNA TGCGCCAGCAGCTTGGTCGAGGGACGGTCGGAGACCCAGTACTTC.

The V gene is TRBV7-2, the J gene TRBJ2-7; D perhaps matches TRBD2 (5 bases). Germline CDR1 SGHTA, CDR2 FQGNSA. This CDR3 spans 15 amino acids. V was pared by 6 bases and J by 6 bases, with 21 bases between. The CDR3: CASSSRLIAGGEQYF. CDR3 coding DNA: TGTGCCAGCAGTTCCCGTCTTATCGCGGGCGGCGAGCAGTACTTC.

This clonotype showed up just a few times. This chain uses TRBV29-1 with TRBJ1-1, with 8 nucleotides matching TRBD1. V was clipped by 6 bases and J by 5 bases; unmatched bases: 14. Germline V lookup: CDR1 SQVTM, CDR2 ANQGSEA. The CDR3 consists of 15 residues. CDR3 amino acids: CSVPAPYRGWTEAFF. The CDR3 nucleotides read TGCAGCGTACCTGCTCCCTACAGGGGGTGGACTGAAGCTTTCTTT.

This clonotype was seen more than once but under ten times. In DNA form, the CDR3 reads TGTGCCAGCAGCCAAGCGACTAGCCTTAAGCAGTTCTTC. It codes for CASSQATSLKQFF. The V call is TRBV14, the J call TRBJ2-1; 7 bases are shared with TRBD2. V was clipped by 1 base and J by 11 bases; unmatched bases: 5. This CDR3 is built from 13 residues. From germline, CDR1 is SGHDN and CDR2 FVKESK.

This clonotype was found a few times. The chain uses TRBV20-1 and TRBJ2-1; 13 bases agree with TRBD2. Losses at the gene ends were 6 bases for V and 0 bases for J; bases not matched to a gene: 5. Germline V gene data show CDR1 as DFQATT and CDR2 as SNEGSKA (reference sequence). CDR3 length equals 16 residues. This CDR3 is CSAGLAGRSSYNEQFF. The CDR3 DNA is TGCAGTGCGGGACTAGCGGGGAGAAGCTCCTACAATGAGCAGTTCTTC.

The table lists this clonotype with many counts. V is TRBV7-2 and J is TRBJ1-5, with D uncertain. CDR3 length equals 13 residues. Germline V gene sequence: CDR1 SGHTA, CDR2 FQGNSA. Trimming took 1 base from V and 5 from J, leaving 6 bases between them. The DNA of the CDR3 is TGTGCCAGCAGCTTAGAGGTAGATCAGCCCCAGCATTTT. Encoded protein: CASSLEVDQPQHF.

This clonotype came up a few times. The genes are TRBV10-1 and TRBJ2-5, with a tentative D call TRBD2 (5 bases). CDR3 size: 13 residues. Trimming left V 4 bases short and J 3 bases short, with 9 bases between. Germline V gene data show CDR1 as WNHNN and CDR2 as SYGVQD (reference sequence). The CDR3 sequence is CASSVRREETQYF. The CDR3 DNA reads TGCGCCAGCAGTGTGCGGCGGGAAGAGACCCAGTACTTC.

Only a few counts were recorded for this clonotype. This chain uses TRBV5-5 with TRBJ1-4; D is uncertain. Deletions cut 0 bases from V and 4 bases from J, with 4 bases between. The V gene's germline CDR1 is SGHKS and CDR2 YYEKEE (reference sequence). The CDR3 is 13 amino acids. CDR3 region: CASSLGLNEKLFF. The CDR3 DNA reads TGTGCCAGCAGCTTGGGCCTTAATGAAAAACTGTTTTTT.

This chain joins TRBV2 and TRBJ1-6; no definite D call. CDR3 length: 13 residues. CDR1 and CDR2 from the germline V gene are SNHLY and FYNNEI. Trimming removed 11 bases at V and 5 bases at J, with 13 bases between. The CDR3: CAERVGNNSPLHF. The CDR3 DNA is TGTGCCGAACGAGTCGGGAATAATTCACCCCTCCACTTT. Drawing the rest from reference TRBV2 and TRBJ1-6, the complete variable domain is EPEVTQTPSHQVTQMGQEVILRCVPISNHLYFYWYRQILGQKVEFLVSFYNNEISEKSEIFDDQFSVERPDGSNFTLKIRSTKLEDSAMYFCAERVGNNSPLHFGNGTRLTVT.

The rearrangement uses TRBV2 and TRBJ2-1; 8 positions agree with TRBD1. CDR1 is SNHLY, CDR2 FYNNEI, per germline. The CDR3 runs to 14 residues. With 4 bases clipped from V and 9 bases from J, the junction kept 8 bases outside the gene matches. The CDR3 region is CASSVQGAPGEQFF. The CDR3 DNA reads as TGTGCCAGCAGTGTTCAGGGGGCGCCGGGTGAGCAGTTCTTC.

This chain links TRBV11-2 with TRBJ2-4; possible D gene TRBD1, 5 bases. The length of the CDR3 is 16 residues. Germline V gene lookup returns CDR1 SGHAT and CDR2 FQNNGV. V lost 1 base and J lost 2, with 12 bases in between. The CDR3 here is CASSLVVGLSKNIQYF. The CDR3 nucleotides read TGTGCCAGCAGCTTAGTAGTGGGGCTATCCAAAAACATTCAGTACTTC.

In this sample, this clonotype turned up a few times. The chain combines TRBV6-5 with TRBJ2-1; 11 bases are shared with TRBD2. The germline V gene encodes CDR1 MNHEY and CDR2 SVGAGI. This CDR3 region has 19 residues. V lost 4 bases, J lost 0 bases, and 11 bases stayed unmatched. CDR3 bases: TGTGCCAGCAGTTTAGTAGCGGGAGGGATTCGGAGCTCCTACAATGAGCAGTTCTTC. This translates into CASSLVAGGIRSSYNEQFF.

V is TRBV6-5 and J is TRBJ2-5; the D gene could be TRBD1 or TRBD2 (5 bases each). V was pared by 0 bases and J by 3 bases, with 8 bases between. Germline V CDR1 and CDR2: MNHEY, SVGAGI. The CDR3 consists of 14 residues. The CDR3 DNA is TGTGCCAGCAGTTACTCTTGGGGGAAAGAGACCCAGTACTTC. This codes for CASSYSWGKETQYF.

In DNA, the CDR3 is TGTGCCATCAGTGCTAGGGACGGCCAAGAGACCCAGTACTTC. Amino acids: CAISARDGQETQYF. The V call is TRBV10-3, the J call TRBJ2-5, with D tentatively TRBD1 or TRBD2 (5 bases each). V lost 4 bases and J 1 base, leaving 10 bases between the germline ends. Germline V gene lookup returns CDR1 ENHRY and CDR2 SYGVKD. The CDR3 is 14 amino acids.

The V call is TRBV18, the J call TRBJ2-7, with TRBD1 identical over 8 bases. This CDR3 spans 15 amino acids. Germline loops: CDR1 KGHSH, CDR2 LQKENI. After removal of 6 bases from V and 5 bases from J, the junction contained 12 bases not matched to a gene. The CDR3 nucleotides are TGTGCCAGCTCGTCGACAGGGGCCAAGTGGGACGAGCAGTACTTC. The encoded protein is CASSSTGAKWDEQYF.

The DNA for the CDR3 is TGTGCCAGCAGTGAAGGGGGGCTAGCGGCCCCCAATGAGCAGTTCTTC. Translating it yields CASSEGGLAAPNEQFF. The V and J genes are TRBV2 and TRBJ2-1, with D possibly TRBD2 on 7 matching bases. This CDR3 has 16 amino acids. The germline V gene encodes CDR1 SNHLY and CDR2 FYNNEI. V was cut by 1 base and J by 6 bases, with 16 bases left in between.

This chain links TRBV18 with TRBJ2-7, with D unresolved. Germline-derived CDR1 and CDR2 are KGHSH and LQKENI. The CDR3 has 14 amino acids. V was trimmed by 2 bases and J by 2 bases, leaving 10 bases between them. CDR3 sequence: CASSPKKSPYEQYF. The CDR3 nucleotides read TGTGCCAGCTCACCAAAAAAGAGCCCCTACGAGCAGTACTTC.

The V call is TRBV10-3, the J call TRBJ2-1, with D possibly matching TRBD1 (6 bases). The CDR3 has 12 amino acids. Trimming pared 9 bases from V and 5 bases from J, leaving 11 bases between. In germline, CDR1 is ENHRY, CDR2 SYGVKD. The CDR3 DNA follows: TGTGCCATACAGGGAACCCACAATGAGCAGTTCTTC. This sequence encodes CAIQGTHNEQFF.

This clonotype came up a few times. V and J are TRBV6-5 and TRBJ2-7; perhaps D is TRBD1 or TRBD2 (5 bases each). V dropped 0 bases and J dropped 12 bases, with 9 bases sitting between them. CDR1 and CDR2 from the germline V gene are MNHEY and SVGAGI. The CDR3 is made up of 11 amino acids. This chain's CDR3 is CASSYSGTRYF. CDR3 DNA: TGTGCCAGCAGTTACTCGGGGACGCGGTACTTC.

The rearrangement links TRBV4-3 to TRBJ2-1; weak D call: TRBD2 (5 bases). CDR3 length: 14 residues. The germline V gene encodes CDR1 LGHNA and CDR2 YSLEER. The V and J ends lost 0 bases and 9 bases respectively, with 12 bases between them. The CDR3 is CASSQDSGLAEQFF. As DNA, the CDR3 is TGCGCCAGCAGCCAAGATTCGGGATTGGCTGAGCAGTTCTTC.

This clonotype was found a few times. V gene TRBV25-1 combines with J gene TRBJ2-1, with 11 bases aligning to TRBD2. The CDR3 runs 16 residues. V was pared by 2 bases and J by 4 bases, with 4 bases of the junction left unmatched. Germline V gene lookup returns CDR1 MGHDK and CDR2 SYGVNS. The CDR3 reads CASSEPGLAAYNEQFF. The CDR3 nucleotides read TGTGCCAGCAGTGAACCGGGACTAGCGGCTTACAATGAGCAGTTCTTC.

This clonotype came up a few times. The chain uses TRBV7-2 and TRBJ2-7; possible D gene TRBD1, 5 bases. The CDR3 covers 14 residues. From germline, CDR1 is SGHTA and CDR2 FQGNSA. Trimming cost V 1 base and J 6 bases, with 13 bases left between them. CDR3 region: CASSLEHRSLEQYF. The CDR3 region has the DNA TGTGCCAGCAGCTTAGAACACAGGTCCCTCGAGCAGTACTTC. Supplemented by reference TRBV7-2 and TRBJ2-7, the full variable domain reads GAGVSQSPSNKVTEKGKDVELRCDPISGHTALYWYRQSLGQGLEFLIYFQGNSAPDKSGLPSDRFSAERTGGSVSTLTIQRTQQEDSAVYLCASSLEHRSLEQYFGPGTRLTVT.

This clonotype has a handful of counts. This chain joins TRBV3-1 and TRBJ2-1, with TRBD2 matching 8 bases. J gave up 7 bases and V 3 bases, and 11 bases lay outside the gene matches. The CDR3 extends over 16 amino acids. From germline, CDR1 is LGHDT and CDR2 YNNKEL (reference sequence). The DNA of the CDR3 is TGTGCCAGCAGCCATTTTATAACGGGGGGGCGGAATGAGCAGTTCTTC. Translated, it gives CASSHFITGGRNEQFF.